This entry lists 25 T cell receptor beta chains sequenced from one sample in a study of blood T cell repertoires in COVID-19. Profiling relied on immunoSEQ multiplex PCR, and the TCRdb table lists in-frame clones only, not all of them. The profile shows roughly 150,000 clones, roughly 83% of them singletons. Source material: PBMCs or T cells enriched from blood (not recorded which). The receptors stem from a man between 65 and 85 years old who had been exposed to COVID-19.

The chain employs TRBV5-1 and TRBJ1-1; no firm D call. The ends were cut back, 4 bases at V and 3 bases at J, with 10 bases in the middle. Germline V gene data show CDR1 as SGHRS and CDR2 as YFSETQ. The CDR3 sequence is 13 residues long. CDR3 region: CASSTTTYTEAFF. The CDR3 DNA is TGCGCCAGCAGCACTACAACCTACACTGAAGCTTTCTTT.

The rearrangement joins TRBV25-1 to TRBJ1-6; 9 bases are shared with TRBD1. Trimming removed 1 base from V and 9 bases from J; junction bases left unmatched: 4. This CDR3 comprises 15 residues. Germline V CDR1 and CDR2: MGHDK, SYGVNS. The CDR3 DNA reads TGTGCCAGCAGTGAATCCAGGACAGGGGCTTCACCCCTCCACTTT. This codes for CASSESRTGASPLHF.

The rearrangement links TRBV7-2 to TRBJ2-5; a possible D gene is TRBD1 (7 bases). V lost 3 bases and J lost 5, with 13 bases in between. Looked up from germline, CDR1 is SGHTA and CDR2 is FQGNSA. The CDR3 contains 14 residues. Here the CDR3 reads CASSFQGGWETQYF. The DNA for the CDR3 is TGTGCCAGCAGCTTCCAGGGGGGCTGGGAGACCCAGTACTTC.

The V gene is TRBV6-5, the J gene TRBJ1-2; D gene ambiguous. Germline V lookup: CDR1 MNHEY, CDR2 SVGAGI. Trimming left V 4 bases short and J 7 bases short, with 19 bases between. This CDR3 spans 15 amino acids. This CDR3 reads CASSSNSANQVGYTF. CDR3 coding DNA: TGTGCCAGCAGTTCCAACTCTGCCAACCAGGTTGGCTACACCTTC.

The genes are TRBV11-2 and TRBJ2-1; no clear D. V lost 3 bases and J 2 bases, leaving 5 bases between the germline ends. This CDR3 spans 13 amino acids. The V gene's germline CDR1 is SGHAT and CDR2 FQNNGV. CDR3 protein: CASSFETYNEQFF. The DNA for the CDR3 is TGTGCCAGCAGCTTTGAGACCTACAATGAGCAGTTCTTC.

The rearrangement links TRBV7-2 to TRBJ2-7; 10 bases line up with TRBD1. Germline lookup yields CDR1 SGHTA and CDR2 FQGNSA. With 6 bases clipped from V and 5 bases from J, the junction kept 4 bases outside the gene matches. The CDR3 totals 13 residues. The CDR3 is CASSRDRGNEQYF. The CDR3 DNA follows: TGTGCCAGCAGTAGGGACAGGGGCAACGAGCAGTACTTC. Complete variable domain (other parts from reference TRBV7-2 and TRBJ2-7): GAGVSQSPSNKVTEKGKDVELRCDPISGHTALYWYRQSLGQGLEFLIYFQGNSAPDKSGLPSDRFSAERTGGSVSTLTIQRTQQEDSAVYLCASSRDRGNEQYFGPGTRLTVT.

The V and J genes are TRBV6-2 or TRBV6-3 and TRBJ2-7; a weak D match, TRBD1 (6 bases). The germline V gene has CDR1 MNHEY and CDR2 SVGEGT. Trimming removed 5 bases at V and 0 bases at J, with 17 bases between. The CDR3 has 16 amino acids. The CDR3 here is CASSAAGTWHSYEQYF. As DNA, the CDR3 is TGTGCCAGCAGTGCAGCCGGGACATGGCACTCCTACGAGCAGTACTTC.

This chain joins TRBV18 and TRBJ2-3, with 10 bases matching TRBD2. Germline loops: CDR1 KGHSH, CDR2 LQKENI. The V segment lost 6 bases and the J segment 5 bases; nucleotides outside the gene matches: 5. The CDR3 consists of 14 residues. The DNA for the CDR3 is TGTGCCAGCTCCCCCGGGACTAGCGTAGATACGCAGTATTTT. It specifies CASSPGTSVDTQYF.

This chain joins TRBV11-2 and TRBJ1-1; weak D call: TRBD1 (5 bases). CDR3 length: 16 amino acids. Looked up from germline, CDR1 is SGHAT and CDR2 is FQNNGV. Trimming cost V 1 base and J 1 base, with 13 bases left between them. CDR3 residues: CASSLGEGGQNTEAFF. As DNA, the CDR3 is TGTGCCAGCAGCTTAGGGGAGGGAGGACAGAACACTGAAGCTTTCTTT. The full variable domain, its missing parts supplied by reference TRBV11-2 and TRBJ1-1, is EAGVAQSPRYKIIEKRQSVAFWCNPISGHATLYWYQQILGQGPKLLIQFQNNGVVDDSQLPKDRFSAERLKGVDSTLKIQPAKLEDSAVYLCASSLGEGGQNTEAFFGQGTRLTVV.

This CDR3 is CASSVGQGATNEKLFF. The DNA of the CDR3 is TGTGCCAGCAGCGTAGGACAGGGGGCAACTAATGAAAAACTGTTTTTT. The chain carries TRBV9 and TRBJ1-4, with 9 bases that match TRBD1. Germline assignment: CDR1 SGDLS and CDR2 YYNGEE. The CDR3 totals 16 residues. V was pared by 0 bases and J by 0 bases, with 0 bases of the junction left unmatched.

The rearrangement uses TRBV19 and TRBJ2-2, with D possibly being TRBD1 (6 bases). Trimming removed 1 base from V and 5 bases from J, with 8 bases in between. The CDR3 extends over 14 amino acids. CDR1 and CDR2 (germline): LNHDA, SQIVND (reference sequence). CDR3: CASSIVQGTGELFF. The CDR3 DNA reads TGTGCCAGTAGTATAGTTCAGGGGACCGGGGAGCTGTTTTTT.

V is TRBV5-1 and J is TRBJ2-7; no clear D gene. The CDR3 consists of 14 residues. CDR1 is SGHRS and CDR2 is YFSETQ in the germline V gene. V lost 0 bases and J 5 bases, leaving 12 bases between the germline ends. The DNA for the CDR3 is TGCGCCAGCAGCTTGGAACAGATCAAGGACGAGCAGTACTTC. Protein: CASSLEQIKDEQYF.

The rearrangement joins TRBV28 to TRBJ2-7; 7 positions agree with TRBD1. V lost 8 bases to trimming and J lost 0 bases; unmatched junction nucleotides: 13. Germline V gene data show CDR1 as MDHEN and CDR2 as SYDVKM. This CDR3 has 16 residues. The CDR3 DNA reads TGTGCCAGCCGAAGTTTCCCTGGGACAGTCTCCTACGAGCAGTACTTC. Protein sequence: CASRSFPGTVSYEQYF.

The V call is TRBV28, the J call TRBJ1-3; the D gene is possibly TRBD1 (6 bases). CDR3 length equals 12 residues. V lost 10 bases, J lost 2 bases, and 9 bases lay in between. Germline values: CDR1 MDHEN, CDR2 SYDVKM. The CDR3 is CATTGTGNTIYF. CDR3 in DNA: TGTGCCACCACAGGGACTGGAAACACCATATATTTT.

The chain links TRBV27 to TRBJ1-6; 10 bases align to TRBD1. V lost 4 bases and J lost 9; bases outside the gene matches: 6. The germline V gene has CDR1 MNHEY and CDR2 SMNVEV (reference sequence). CDR3 length: 15 amino acids. CDR3 amino acids: CASSSGQGRSSPLHF. The CDR3 nucleotides are TGTGCCAGCAGTTCGGGACAGGGGCGGTCTTCACCCCTCCACTTT.

This clone showed up just a few times. The chain couples TRBV6-5 to TRBJ1-5, with D perhaps TRBD1 (5 bases). Germline CDR1 reads MNHEY; CDR2 reads SVGAGI. Trimming left V 10 bases short and J 0 bases short, with 13 bases between. This CDR3 contains 14 residues. The CDR3 region is CATETGYSNQPQHF. For the CDR3, the DNA is TGTGCCACCGAAACAGGATATAGCAATCAGCCCCAGCATTTT.

This clone was counted once. This chain links TRBV6-2 or TRBV6-3 with TRBJ1-1; D may be TRBD1 (5 bases). The germline gives CDR1 MNHEY, CDR2 SVGEGT. The CDR3 length is 13 residues. V was clipped by 2 bases and J by 6 bases, with 10 bases between them. In DNA, the CDR3 is TGTGCCAGCAGTTACCTGGGGGGAGCTGAAGCTTTCTTT. This translates into CASSYLGGAEAFF.

This chain links TRBV7-2 with TRBJ2-3, with D perhaps matching TRBD2 (6 bases). CDR1 is SGHTA, CDR2 FQGNSA, per germline. Trimming removed 5 bases from V and 0 bases from J, with 12 bases in between. This CDR3 comprises 15 residues. CDR3 nucleotides: TGTGCCAGCAGCCAGGACTACCTTAGCACAGATACGCAGTATTTT. Encoded protein: CASSQDYLSTDTQYF.

V and J are TRBV7-2 and TRBJ2-7; 7 bases fit TRBD1. The CDR3 contains 15 residues. Germline trimming cut 4 bases from V and 7 bases from J; bases unmatched to any gene: 13. Germline V gene sequence: CDR1 SGHTA, CDR2 FQGNSA. CDR3 sequence (DNA): TGTGCCAGCAGCTCTCCGGGACAGCCCCCGTGGGAGCAGTACTTC. Translation gives CASSSPGQPPWEQYF.

The V gene is TRBV10-1, the J gene TRBJ2-1; D possibly corresponds to TRBD2 (6 bases). The CDR3 consists of 14 residues. Trimming took off 5 bases at V and 6 bases at J, with 14 bases between the two ends. In germline, CDR1 is WNHNN, CDR2 SYGVQD (reference sequence). Written as DNA, the CDR3 is TGCGCCAGCAGTTCTGGTTGGAGGGGCAATGAGCAGTTCTTC. This gives the protein CASSSGWRGNEQFF.

This clone has a handful of counts. This chain joins TRBV4-3 and TRBJ2-3, with D possibly being TRBD1 (5 bases). The germline gives CDR1 LGHNA, CDR2 YSLEER. V lost 1 base and J 7 bases, leaving 15 bases between the germline ends. The CDR3 spans 15 residues. The CDR3 bases are TGCGCCAGCAGCCAAGTCGGGCAGGGTAAGAATACGCAGTATTTT. This encodes CASSQVGQGKNTQYF.

This clone has just one count. The rearrangement links TRBV24-1 to TRBJ2-5; 11 bases align to TRBD2. V was pared by 3 bases and J by 4 bases, with 9 bases of the junction left unmatched. The CDR3 totals 17 residues. Germline V lookup: CDR1 KGHDR, CDR2 SFDVKD. The CDR3 nucleotides read TGTGCCACCAGTGATCGCATCAATAGCGGGAGGGGAGAGACCCAGTACTTC. Translated, it gives CATSDRINSGRGETQYF.

The rearrangement uses TRBV27 and TRBJ2-5; 7 bases agree with TRBD1. V trimming: 0 bases; J trimming: 1 base; junction bases outside the gene matches: 5. The germline V gene has CDR1 MNHEY and CDR2 SMNVEV (reference sequence). The CDR3 is made up of 16 amino acids. Here the CDR3 DNA reads TGTGCCAGCAGTTTATCACCTGGGACAGTCCAAGAGACCCAGTACTTC. Its protein is CASSLSPGTVQETQYF.

V usage is TRBV18 and J usage is TRBJ2-1; D unresolved. Germline CDR1 is KGHSH and CDR2 is LQKENI. V was clipped by 3 bases and J by 3 bases, with 9 bases between them. This CDR3 is built from 14 residues. The CDR3 bases are TGTGCCAGCTCACCGAGCCCCAACTACAATGAGCAGTTCTTC. Translated, it gives CASSPSPNYNEQFF.

This sequence joins TRBV13 and TRBJ1-6, with unresolved D. CDR1 and CDR2 from the germline V gene are PRHDT and FYEKMQ (reference sequence). CDR3 length: 15 amino acids. Trimming cost V 7 bases and J 10 bases, with 20 bases left between them. The CDR3 spells CASTLSTGVYSPLHF. CDR3 DNA sequence: TGTGCCAGCACGCTTTCGACCGGGGTTTACTCACCCCTCCACTTT.